Below, 16 T cell receptor beta chains from the same sample are listed, as sequenced in a study of blood T cells in healthy people across ages. With a J-beta primer mix and a sample-barcoded 5' primer, a second PCR ran about 6 to 11 cycles. TCRdb re-called the 5' RACE reads through MiXCR, storing one row per CDR3 protein. The data contain 600,000 or so distinct CDR3 sequences, about 28% of them singletons. The specimen was blood. These receptors were collected from a woman aged 80 or over in good health.

This clonotype was seen more than once but under ten times. The genes are TRBV30 and TRBJ1-2; tentative D call: TRBD1 (6 bases). CDR1 and CDR2 (germline): GTSNPN, SVGIG (reference sequence). Trimming removed 0 bases from V and 4 bases from J, with 12 bases in between. CDR3 length equals 14 residues. In DNA form, the CDR3 reads TGTGCCTGGAGTGTAGGGGGGACCTCCTATGGCTACACCTTC. Its translation: CAWSVGGTSYGYTF.

This chain connects TRBV7-9 to TRBJ1-2, with 7 bases aligning to TRBD1. The CDR3 consists of 16 residues. The J segment lost 8 bases and the V segment lost 1 base, leaving 13 bases of the junction unmatched. Germline loops: CDR1 SEHNR, CDR2 FQNEAQ (reference sequence). Here the CDR3 DNA reads TGTGCCAGCAGCTTAGGCTGGGGACAGTTGATCCGAGGCTACACCTTC. It translates to CASSLGWGQLIRGYTF.

With regard to this clonotype: This clone may be a read error of a much larger clone one base away. The rearrangement joins TRBV5-6 to TRBJ2-3; perhaps TRBD2 as D (6 bases). Trimming removed 3 bases at V and 5 bases at J, with 19 bases between. Germline values: CDR1 SGHDT, CDR2 YYEEEE. The CDR3 contains 16 residues. This chain's CDR3 is CASSWEWGRGKDTQYF. The CDR3 DNA follows: TGTGCCAGCAGCTGGGAATGGGGACGGGGGAAAGATACGCAGTATTTT.

This clonotype has just a few counts. One base away lies a much larger clone, so this may be a sequencing read error. This CDR3 is CASSSPRLVETQFF. The CDR3 DNA is TGTGCCAGCAGTTCACCAAGGCTTGTGGAGACCCAGTTCTTC. The chain couples TRBV28 to TRBJ2-1; no clear D. Between the trimmed V and J ends, which lost 4 bases and 13 bases, there was a span of 20 bases. This CDR3 region has 14 residues. Germline lookup yields CDR1 MDHEN and CDR2 SYDVKM.

This clonotype has ten or more counts. V usage is TRBV2 and J usage is TRBJ2-7; TRBD2 is a possible D gene (5 bases). V lost 10 bases to trimming and J lost 6 bases, with 19 bases between them. Germline V gene lookup returns CDR1 SNHLY and CDR2 FYNNEI. The CDR3 loop spans 13 amino acids. DNA of the CDR3: TGTGCCATCACCTCACGGGGTCGAGGCGAGCAGTACTTC. Protein sequence: CAITSRGRGEQYF.

For this clonotype: This may be a read error, as it is one base from a much larger clone. The genes are TRBV27 and TRBJ2-1; possibly TRBD2 for D (6 bases). The last part of the DNA fits TRBJ2-7 better; the J call may be wrong. Germline CDR1 MNHEY, CDR2 SMNVEV (reference sequence). The CDR3 totals 17 residues. The CDR3 loop is CASSVGFWGLNYNEQYF. In DNA form, the CDR3 reads TGTGCCAGCAGCGTAGGTTTTTGGGGACTTAACTACAATGAGCAGTACTTC.

The chain is built from TRBV7-6 and TRBJ2-3; D uncertain. Germline CDR1 and CDR2: SGHVS and FNYEAQ. CDR3 size: 15 residues. The germline V and J ends were trimmed by 5 bases and 2 bases, with 14 bases remaining between them. Here the CDR3 DNA reads TGTGCCAGCAGCCGCTCGGAAGGGCTCACAGATACGCAGTATTTT. Protein sequence: CASSRSEGLTDTQYF.

This clonotype was detected only once. This chain joins TRBV5-6 and TRBJ1-1; 7 bases map to TRBD1. Germline V gene sequence: CDR1 SGHDT, CDR2 YYEEEE. V shed 3 bases, J shed 0 bases, and the junction held 17 bases outside the gene matches. The CDR3 has 19 residues. In DNA, the CDR3 is TGTGCCAGCAGCTCAGGGGGATATTGGGGGACAGCACTGAACACTGAAGCTTTCTTT. Translating gives CASSSGGYWGTALNTEAFF. Variable domain in full (rest from reference TRBV5-6 and TRBJ1-1): DAGVTQSPTHLIKTRGQQVTLRCSPKSGHDTVSWYQQALGQGPQFIFQYYEEEERQRGNFPDRFSGHQFPNYSSELNVNALLLGDSALYLCASSSGGYWGTALNTEAFFGQGTRLTVV.

This rearrangement joins TRBV10-3 to TRBJ1-2, with 7 bases identical to TRBD1. Germline values: CDR1 ENHRY, CDR2 SYGVKD. Trimming at V came to 6 bases and at J to 5 bases, leaving 6 bases not matched to a gene. The CDR3 contains 13 residues. The CDR3 protein is CAISPTGRYGYTF. The CDR3 region has the DNA TGTGCCATCAGCCCGACAGGGCGGTATGGCTACACCTTC.

This clonotype occurred many times. This chain joins TRBV5-1 and TRBJ1-2; TRBD1 is a possible D gene (6 bases). V was shortened by 4 bases and J by 7 bases, with 14 bases between the two germline ends. The germline CDR1 and CDR2 sequences are SGHRS and YFSETQ. The length of the CDR3 is 13 residues. Written as DNA, the CDR3 is TGCGCCAGCAGCCCTTCCGGGGGGCTTGGCTACACCTTC. It translates to CASSPSGGLGYTF.

Remarks on this clonotype: Given a much more abundant clone one base away, this may be a read error. The genes are TRBV4-3 and TRBJ1-1; D is perhaps TRBD1 (6 bases). Germline CDR1 LGHNA, CDR2 YSLEER. The CDR3 extends over 13 amino acids. V was shortened by 3 bases and J by 5 bases, with 10 bases between the two germline ends. The CDR3 is CASSHDRGTEAFF. CDR3 DNA sequence: TGCGCCAGCAGCCACGATAGGGGGACTGAAGCTTTCTTT.

This clonotype showed up many times. The chain carries TRBV2 and TRBJ1-2, with TRBD1 identical over 8 bases. The CDR3 contains 13 residues. Looked up from germline, CDR1 is SNHLY and CDR2 is FYNNEI. The DNA of the CDR3 is TGTGCAAACCCCCTGACAGGGGAGTATGGCTACACCTTC. Translation: CANPLTGEYGYTF. The complete variable domain, with remaining parts taken from reference TRBV2 and TRBJ1-2, reads EPEVTQTPSHQVTQMGQEVILRCVPISNHLYFYWYRQILGQKVEFLVSFYNNEISEKSEIFDDQFSVERPDGSNFTLKIRSTKLEDSAMYFCANPLTGEYGYTFGSGTRLTVV.

This clonotype was counted between two and nine times. The V and J genes are TRBV7-2 and TRBJ1-4; D is perhaps TRBD1 (5 bases). Germline CDR1 reads SGHTA; CDR2 reads FQGNSA. The CDR3 is 15 residues long. Trimming removed 4 bases from V and 4 bases from J, with 13 bases in between. This CDR3 reads CASSSGWGGNEKLFF. CDR3 nucleotides: TGTGCCAGCAGCTCTGGTTGGGGCGGTAATGAAAAACTGTTTTTT.

The gene calls are TRBV9 and TRBJ1-2, with D maybe TRBD1 (5 bases). V lost 1 base, J lost 6 bases, and 13 bases lay in between. This CDR3 is 14 amino acids long. From germline, CDR1 is SGDLS and CDR2 YYNGEE. In nucleotides, the CDR3 is TGTGCCAGCAGCGTACAGGGAGGGTTAAATGGCTACACCTTC. Translated: CASSVQGGLNGYTF.

This clonotype was counted many times. V usage is TRBV3-1 and J usage is TRBJ1-2; D is unclear. The germline gives CDR1 LGHDT, CDR2 YNNKEL (reference sequence). The CDR3 is 14 amino acids. The germline V and J ends were trimmed by 4 bases and 5 bases, with 14 bases remaining between them. The CDR3 DNA follows: TGTGCCAGCAGCCGCGCTTGGACGGGGTATGGCTACACCTTC. This gives the protein CASSRAWTGYGYTF.

At least ten counts were recorded for this clonotype. A much larger clone differs by one base, so this may be a read error. The chain uses TRBV12-3 or TRBV12-4 and TRBJ2-1; D is unresolved. V lost 5 bases and J 6 bases, leaving 5 bases between the germline ends. The CDR3 is 11 amino acids. Written as DNA, the CDR3 is TGTGCCAGCAGTACGTTCAATGAGCAGTTCTTC. Protein: CASSTFNEQFF.